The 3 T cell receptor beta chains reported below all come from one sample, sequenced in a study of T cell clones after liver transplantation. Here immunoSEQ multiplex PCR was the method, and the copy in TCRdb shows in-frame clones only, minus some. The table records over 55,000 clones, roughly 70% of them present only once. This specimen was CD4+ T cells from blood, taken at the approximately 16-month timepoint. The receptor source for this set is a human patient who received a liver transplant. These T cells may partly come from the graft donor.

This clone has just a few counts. The CDR3 DNA follows: TGTGCCAGCAGCTTAGCGACAGTGGATTCTGAAGCTTTCTTT. Protein sequence: CASSLATVDSEAFF. The rearrangement uses TRBV7-2 and TRBJ1-1; possibly TRBD1 for D (5 bases). Trimming took off 0 bases at V and 6 bases at J, with 11 bases between the two ends. Germline CDR1 reads SGHTA; CDR2 reads FQGNSA. The CDR3 totals 14 residues.

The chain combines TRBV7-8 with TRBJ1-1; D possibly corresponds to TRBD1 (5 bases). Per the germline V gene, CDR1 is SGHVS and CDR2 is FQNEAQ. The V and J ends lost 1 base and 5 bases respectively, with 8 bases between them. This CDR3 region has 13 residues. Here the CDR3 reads CASSLDWGTEAFF. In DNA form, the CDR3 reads TGTGCCAGCAGCTTAGATTGGGGGACTGAAGCTTTCTTT.

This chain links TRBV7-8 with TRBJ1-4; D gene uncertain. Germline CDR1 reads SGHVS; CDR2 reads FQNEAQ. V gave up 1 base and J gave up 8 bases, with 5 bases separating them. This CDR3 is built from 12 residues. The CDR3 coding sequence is TGTGCCAGCAGCTTAGTAACCGAAAAACTGTTTTTT. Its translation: CASSLVTEKLFF.